A single sample is the source of the 13 T cell receptor beta chains below, sequenced in a study of T cell changes during pregnancy in multiple sclerosis. TCRdb keeps only in-frame clones here, not all; method: immunoSEQ multiplex PCR. The sample consists of tens of thousands of clones, 93% of them appearing once. Sequencing was performed on peripheral blood, taken in the second trimester of pregnancy. Receptors were obtained from a female donor with multiple sclerosis, enrolled in a pregnancy study.

The CDR3 sequence is CASSVYDTQYF. The CDR3 region has the DNA TGCGCCAGCAGTGTATATGATACGCAGTATTTT. The V call is TRBV10-2, the J call TRBJ2-3; D remains ambiguous. CDR3 size: 11 residues. The V and J ends lost 4 bases and 6 bases respectively, with 5 bases between them. Germline V gives CDR1 WSHSY, CDR2 SAAADI.

The genes are TRBV18 and TRBJ2-1; D remains ambiguous. Trimming shortened V by 2 bases and J by 0 bases, and 8 bases separated the two germline ends. The CDR3 contains 15 residues. Germline CDR1 is KGHSH and CDR2 is LQKENI. CDR3 sequence (DNA): TGTGCCAGCTCACCATTGACTCTCTCCTACAATGAGCAGTTCTTC. Translated, it gives CASSPLTLSYNEQFF. Supplemented by reference TRBV18 and TRBJ2-1, the full variable domain reads NAGVMQNPRHLVRRRGQEARLRCSPMKGHSHVYWYRQLPEEGLKFMVYLQKENIIDESGMPKERFSAEFPKEGPSILRIQQVVRGDSAAYFCASSPLTLSYNEQFFGPGTRLTVL.

In this sample, this clone turned up a few times. The rearrangement links TRBV7-8 to TRBJ1-6; 8 nucleotides agree with TRBD1. The germline V gene has CDR1 SGHVS and CDR2 FQNEAQ. The CDR3 extends over 16 amino acids. V shed 6 bases and J 0 bases; nucleotides not matched to a gene: 4. Written as DNA, the CDR3 is TGTGCCAGCAGACGGGACAGGAGCTCCTATAATTCACCCCTCCACTTT. This encodes CASRRDRSSYNSPLHF. The variable domain in full, with the rest retrieved from reference TRBV7-8 and TRBJ1-6, is GAGVSQSPRYKVAKRGQDVALRCDPISGHVSLFWYQQALGQGPEFLTYFQNEAQLDKSGLPSDRFFAERPEGSVSTLKIQRTQQEDSAVYLCASRRDRSSYNSPLHFGNGTRLTVT.

V gene TRBV19 combines with J gene TRBJ1-1; maybe TRBD1 (6 bases). Trimming removed 3 bases at V and 12 bases at J, with 17 bases between. CDR1 is LNHDA, CDR2 SQIVND, per germline (reference sequence). The CDR3 has 13 amino acids. CDR3 nucleotide sequence: TGTGCCAGTAGTATCCCCCCGGCAGGGGCGACTTTCTTT. Its translation: CASSIPPAGATFF.

This CDR3 is CASTGPEAFF. In DNA, the CDR3 is TGTGCCAGTACAGGCCCTGAAGCTTTCTTT. The chain has TRBV19 and TRBJ1-1; D is ambiguous. The germline V gene encodes CDR1 LNHDA and CDR2 SQIVND (reference sequence). This CDR3 has 10 amino acids. Between the trimmed V and J ends, which lost 7 bases and 6 bases, there was a span of 6 bases. Full variable domain (rest looked up from reference TRBV19 and TRBJ1-1): DGGITQSPKYLFRKEGQNVTLSCEQNLNHDAMYWYRQDPGQGLRLIYYSQIVNDFQKGDIAEGYSVSREKKESFPLTVTSAQKNPTAFYLCASTGPEAFFGQGTRLTVV.

The chain is built from TRBV10-3 and TRBJ2-7; 7 bases are a match to TRBD1. V lost 4 bases, J lost 3 bases, and 18 bases stayed unmatched. This CDR3 is 18 amino acids long. The germline CDR1 and CDR2 sequences are ENHRY and SYGVKD. CDR3 DNA: TGTGCCATCAGTGCCCCCGTTCGTGGGACAGCCTTTCTCTACGAGCAGTACTTC. Protein product: CAISAPVRGTAFLYEQYF.

The chain joins TRBV5-6 to TRBJ1-1; possibly TRBD1 for D (6 bases). The CDR3 length is 14 residues. The germline CDR1 and CDR2 sequences are SGHDT and YYEEEE. Trimming pared 4 bases from V and 5 bases from J, leaving 15 bases between. The CDR3 region has the DNA TGTGCCAGCAGCCTTACAGGGTTGGGAACTGAAGCTTTCTTT. Translated: CASSLTGLGTEAFF.

The genes are TRBV29-1 and TRBJ1-2; 11 nucleotides line up with TRBD1. The germline V gene has CDR1 SQVTM and CDR2 ANQGSEA. The ends lost 4 bases at V and 6 bases at J; junction bases unmatched: 7. The CDR3 runs to 14 residues. The CDR3: CSVGGGDRGNGYTF. In DNA, the CDR3 is TGCAGCGTTGGAGGTGGGGACAGGGGGAATGGCTACACCTTC.

V usage is TRBV5-8 and J usage is TRBJ2-7, with 9 positions matching TRBD1. This CDR3 region has 15 residues. V lost 4 bases, J lost 5 bases, and 10 bases stayed unmatched. Looked up from germline, CDR1 is SGHTS and CDR2 is YDEGEE. Here the CDR3 reads CASSARDRASHEQYF. The CDR3 DNA reads as TGTGCCAGCAGCGCCCGGGACAGGGCCTCGCACGAGCAGTACTTC.

The J gene is TRBJ2-3, the V gene TRBV7-6, with D tentatively TRBD1 (6 bases). Per germline, CDR1 SGHVS and CDR2 FNYEAQ. The CDR3 has 14 residues. V was shortened by 4 bases and J by 6 bases, with 14 bases between the two germline ends. The CDR3 here is CASSSRPQGDTQYF. CDR3 DNA: TGTGCCAGCAGCTCGAGACCTCAGGGGGATACGCAGTATTTT. Variable domain in full (rest from reference TRBV7-6 and TRBJ2-3): GAGVSQSPRYKVTKRGQDVALRCDPISGHVSLYWYRQALGQGPEFLTYFNYEAQQDKSGLPNDRFSAERPEGSISTLTIQRTEQRDSAMYRCASSSRPQGDTQYFGPGTRLTVL.

The chain recombines TRBV11-3 with TRBJ1-3; D call uncertain. Germline-derived CDR1 and CDR2 are SGHNT and YENEEA. V was cut by 0 bases and J by 0 bases, with 6 bases left in between. CDR3 length: 15 residues. In DNA form, the CDR3 reads TGTGCCAGCAGCTTAGATACGAGCTCTGGAAACACCATATATTTT. Residues: CASSLDTSSGNTIYF.

The chain carries TRBV11-2 and TRBJ2-3, with D possibly matching TRBD2 (5 bases). There are 15 residues in the CDR3. Between the trimmed V and J ends, which lost 5 bases and 4 bases, there was a span of 16 bases. Germline values: CDR1 SGHAT, CDR2 FQNNGV. The CDR3 bases are TGTGCCAGCAGCCCGCCGGGGAGTGGGGCAGATACGCAGTATTTT. Its translation is CASSPPGSGADTQYF.

V is TRBV27 and J is TRBJ2-5, with TRBD2 matching 12 bases. This CDR3 has 15 amino acids. CDR1 MNHEY and CDR2 SMNVEV come from the germline V gene (reference sequence). The V segment lost 2 bases and the J segment 5 bases; nucleotides outside the gene matches: 3. The CDR3 coding sequence is TGTGCCAGCAGTTTACTAGCGGGGGGGCGGGAGACCCAGTACTTC. This gives the protein CASSLLAGGRETQYF.